What follows are 26 T cell receptor beta chains derived from one specimen sequenced in a study of blood T cell repertoires in COVID-19. TCRdb keeps only in-frame clones here, not all; method: immunoSEQ multiplex PCR. Among 320,000 or so clones, about nine tenths were seen once, and the ten largest hold around 4.8%. The specimen was PBMCs or T cells enriched from blood (not recorded which). These receptors came from a man in his sixties who had recovered from COVID-19.

This chain connects TRBV19 to TRBJ2-1; 7 bases are a match to TRBD2. Germline V gene data show CDR1 as LNHDA and CDR2 as SQIVND (reference sequence). There are 16 residues in the CDR3. The J segment lost 3 bases and the V segment lost 6 bases, leaving 11 bases of the junction unmatched. CDR3 sequence reads: CASRDYSGRNYNEQFF. The CDR3 DNA is TGTGCCAGTAGAGATTATAGCGGGCGAAACTACAATGAGCAGTTCTTC.

The chain links TRBV19 to TRBJ2-3, with D maybe TRBD2 (6 bases). This CDR3 region has 14 residues. From germline, CDR1 is LNHDA and CDR2 SQIVND (reference sequence). V lost 3 bases and J lost 3, with 10 bases in between. CDR3 nucleotides: TGTGCCAGTAGTATGATCGGGGGTACAGATACGCAGTATTTT. Its translation is CASSMIGGTDTQYF. Variable domain in full (rest from reference TRBV19 and TRBJ2-3): DGGITQSPKYLFRKEGQNVTLSCEQNLNHDAMYWYRQDPGQGLRLIYYSQIVNDFQKGDIAEGYSVSREKKESFPLTVTSAQKNPTAFYLCASSMIGGTDTQYFGPGTRLTVL.

This clone turned up a few times. The chain joins TRBV6-1 to TRBJ1-1, with TRBD1 as a possible D gene (6 bases). Germline CDR1 reads MNHNS; CDR2 reads SASEGT. Trimming shortened V by 2 bases and J by 10 bases, and 17 bases separated the two germline ends. The CDR3 has 14 amino acids. This CDR3 reads CASSEYLGARVAFF. The DNA for the CDR3 is TGTGCCAGCAGTGAATATCTGGGGGCGAGGGTAGCTTTCTTT.

The chain carries TRBV29-1 and TRBJ2-2, with 9 bases fitting TRBD2. With V trimmed by 6 bases and J by 4 bases, 9 bases remained unmatched. This CDR3 is 15 amino acids long. From germline, CDR1 is SQVTM and CDR2 ANQGSEA. The CDR3: CSVVLAGVGTGELFF. Here the CDR3 DNA reads TGCAGCGTCGTATTAGCGGGAGTGGGCACCGGGGAGCTGTTTTTT.

This clone showed up just once. The V and J genes are TRBV15 and TRBJ1-4, with 10 nucleotides matching TRBD1. CDR3 length: 15 residues. Trimming removed 1 base from V and 10 bases from J; junction bases left unmatched: 6. Germline loops: CDR1 LNHNV, CDR2 YYDKDF (reference sequence). The CDR3 here is CATSRGGTGEGKLFF. CDR3 bases: TGTGCCACCAGCAGAGGGGGGACAGGGGAGGGAAAACTGTTTTTT.

This chain joins TRBV28 and TRBJ1-3, with D possibly being TRBD1 (5 bases). The CDR3 length is 14 residues. V lost 5 bases and J 6 bases, leaving 14 bases between the germline ends. Germline V CDR1 and CDR2: MDHEN, SYDVKM. The CDR3, as DNA: TGTGCCAGCAGTCCACCAGGGCCACTAAACACCATATATTTT. This gives the protein CASSPPGPLNTIYF.

J is TRBJ2-5 and V is TRBV30, with a tentative D call TRBD2 (7 bases). The V gene lost 3 bases and the J gene lost 5 bases, with 13 bases spanning the gap. Germline lookup yields CDR1 GTSNPN and CDR2 SVGIG (reference sequence). The CDR3 is 13 amino acids. In DNA, the CDR3 is TGTGCCTGGAGGGCCGGGGGGCGGGAGACCCAGTACTTC. Residues: CAWRAGGRETQYF.

The chain employs TRBV28 and TRBJ1-5; a weak D match, TRBD1 (5 bases). The V end was cut by 3 bases, the J end by 4 bases, with 7 bases between. The CDR3 is 13 amino acids. Germline V gene sequence: CDR1 MDHEN, CDR2 SYDVKM. The CDR3 sequence: CASSFRANQPQHF. CDR3 bases: TGTGCCAGCAGTTTCAGGGCGAATCAGCCCCAGCATTTT.

V is TRBV3-1 (or the pseudogene TRBV3-2) and J is TRBJ2-1, with D possibly being TRBD2 (6 bases). CDR3 length: 15 residues. Germline loops: CDR1 LGHDT, CDR2 YNNKEL (reference sequence). The ends were cut back, 4 bases at V and 4 bases at J, with 14 bases in the middle. CDR3 in amino acids: CASSLGGFSYNEQFF. The CDR3 nucleotides read TGTGCCAGCAGCCTTGGGGGGTTCTCGTACAATGAGCAGTTCTTC.

The V gene is TRBV7-2, the J gene TRBJ2-1, with D perhaps TRBD1 (5 bases). The ends were cut back, 5 bases at V and 2 bases at J, with 7 bases in the middle. Germline CDR1 reads SGHTA; CDR2 reads FQGNSA. The CDR3 has 13 residues. The CDR3 reads CASSLDTYNEQFF. In nucleotides, the CDR3 is TGTGCCAGCAGCCTGGACACCTACAATGAGCAGTTCTTC.

The chain couples TRBV6-2 or TRBV6-3 to TRBJ1-4, with D tentatively TRBD1 (5 bases). Germline V gene data show CDR1 as MNHEY and CDR2 as SVGEGT. The CDR3 runs 12 residues. Trimming stripped 6 bases from V and 10 bases from J, with 12 bases between. CDR3 sequence (DNA): TGTGCCAGCAGCTTACAGGAGCGAAAACTGTTTTTT. This translates into CASSLQERKLFF.

The J gene is TRBJ1-3, the V gene TRBV7-2; D remains ambiguous. The germline V and J ends were trimmed by 0 bases and 4 bases, with 10 bases remaining between them. Germline V CDR1 and CDR2: SGHTA, FQGNSA. The length of the CDR3 is 15 residues. The CDR3 nucleotides read TGTGCCAGCAGCTTAGCATCGGGGATCGGAAACACCATATATTTT. Protein sequence: CASSLASGIGNTIYF.

The chain has TRBV2 and TRBJ1-2; TRBD1 aligns across 7 bases. V lost 2 bases to trimming and J lost 0 bases; unmatched junction nucleotides: 3. There are 15 residues in the CDR3. CDR1 is SNHLY and CDR2 is FYNNEI in the germline V gene. The CDR3 DNA reads TGTGCCAGCAGTGAACAACAGGGGCCTAACTATGGCTACACCTTC. Protein sequence: CASSEQQGPNYGYTF. The variable domain in full, with the rest retrieved from reference TRBV2 and TRBJ1-2, is EPEVTQTPSHQVTQMGQEVILRCVPISNHLYFYWYRQILGQKVEFLVSFYNNEISEKSEIFDDQFSVERPDGSNFTLKIRSTKLEDSAMYFCASSEQQGPNYGYTFGSGTRLTVV.

There are a few counts of this clone. The J gene is TRBJ2-3, the V gene TRBV9; TRBD2 aligns across 9 bases. The CDR3 has 16 residues. CDR1 and CDR2 (germline): SGDLS, YYNGEE. Unmatched junction bases numbered 10, after V lost 4 bases and J lost 4 bases. The CDR3 is CASSRRELAGSDTQYF. As DNA, the CDR3 is TGTGCCAGCAGCCGACGGGAGCTAGCGGGATCAGATACGCAGTATTTT.

The rearrangement links TRBV9 to TRBJ1-5; 7 bases are a match to TRBD1. The CDR3 loop spans 15 amino acids. The V segment lost 3 bases and the J segment 2 bases; nucleotides outside the gene matches: 5. CDR1 is SGDLS and CDR2 is YYNGEE in the germline V gene. The CDR3 coding sequence is TGTGCCAGCAGCGCGGGGACAGAGGGCAATCAGCCCCAGCATTTT. This codes for CASSAGTEGNQPQHF.

The CDR3 DNA sequence: TGTGCCAGCAGCGAAACCGGACAGGGGAATGGCTACACCTTC. This codes for CASSETGQGNGYTF. This chain connects TRBV5-4 to TRBJ1-2, with TRBD1 matching 9 bases. Germline loops: CDR1 SGHNT, CDR2 YYREEE (reference sequence). The CDR3 is 14 amino acids. The junction had 7 bases not matched to a gene; V was cut back by 4 bases and J by 6 bases.

The rearrangement uses TRBV5-1 and TRBJ1-6, with TRBD1 as a possible D gene (5 bases). V was cut by 4 bases and J by 6 bases, with 14 bases left in between. Looked up from germline, CDR1 is SGHRS and CDR2 is YFSETQ. The CDR3 spans 15 residues. The CDR3 region is CASSPQATPNSPLHF. The CDR3 nucleotides read TGCGCCAGCAGCCCACAGGCTACACCTAATTCACCCCTCCACTTT.

This clone occurred once. This rearrangement joins TRBV28 to TRBJ2-7, with TRBD1 identical over 10 bases. CDR1 and CDR2 (germline): MDHEN, SYDVKM. V shed 5 bases, J shed 2 bases, and the junction held 6 bases outside the gene matches. This CDR3 contains 15 residues. The DNA of the CDR3 is TGTGCCAGCAGTACGCGGGGACAGGGGACCTACGAGCAGTACTTC. This translates into CASSTRGQGTYEQYF.

This rearrangement joins TRBV29-1 to TRBJ1-1; the D is unclear. The CDR3 contains 13 residues. Germline loops: CDR1 SQVTM, CDR2 ANQGSEA. V gave up 3 bases and J gave up 2 bases, with 10 bases separating them. CDR3 in DNA: TGCAGCGTTGAGCGTAGTGGTAACACTGAAGCTTTCTTT. It specifies CSVERSGNTEAFF.

The V gene is TRBV5-1, the J gene TRBJ2-5; 10 bases agree with TRBD2. The CDR3 sequence is 15 residues long. Germline V gene lookup returns CDR1 SGHRS and CDR2 YFSETQ. V gave up 4 bases and J gave up 5 bases; unmatched junction bases: 8. CDR3 in DNA: TGCGCCAGCAGCACCGGGACTAGCGAGGCGGAGACCCAGTACTTC. It specifies CASSTGTSEAETQYF.

The chain combines TRBV28 with TRBJ1-1, with D tentatively TRBD1 (6 bases). The V gene lost 6 bases and the J gene lost 8 bases, with 16 bases spanning the gap. CDR3 length: 13 amino acids. Germline loops: CDR1 MDHEN, CDR2 SYDVKM. The CDR3 nucleotides read TGTGCCAGCAGAGGACAGCCCAAGAAGGAAGCTTTCTTT. It encodes CASRGQPKKEAFF.

The chain couples TRBV6-5 to TRBJ2-7, with TRBD1 as a possible D gene (5 bases). Germline assignment: CDR1 MNHEY and CDR2 SVGAGI. V was pared by 7 bases and J by 3 bases, with 10 bases between. The CDR3 loop spans 12 amino acids. The CDR3 bases are TGTGCCAGCACAGGGATGAACTACGAGCAGTACTTC. Its protein product is CASTGMNYEQYF.

The J gene is TRBJ1-1, the V gene TRBV7-9; D remains unclear. The CDR3 runs to 12 residues. V was clipped by 6 bases and J by 8 bases, with 13 bases between them. The germline V gene encodes CDR1 SEHNR and CDR2 FQNEAQ (reference sequence). The CDR3 sequence: CASSPRETEAFF. CDR3 nucleotides: TGTGCCAGCAGTCCCCGGGAGACAGAAGCTTTCTTT.

The CDR3 bases are TGTGCCCTTCAACGGGACCGGGACACCATTAATGAAAAACTGTTTTTT. It encodes CALQRDRDTINEKLFF. The J gene is TRBJ1-4, the V gene TRBV30, with D tentatively TRBD1 (6 bases). Looked up from germline, CDR1 is GTSNPN and CDR2 is SVGIG (reference sequence). With 8 bases removed from V and 4 bases from J, the gap between germline ends came to 23 bases. The CDR3 runs to 16 residues.

This chain joins TRBV5-4 and TRBJ2-1; 11 bases line up with TRBD2. The CDR3 is 15 amino acids. V lost 4 bases to trimming and J lost 8 bases; unmatched junction nucleotides: 8. CDR1 and CDR2 (germline): SGHNT, YYREEE (reference sequence). CDR3 sequence: CASSPGTSGGDEQFF. As DNA, the CDR3 is TGTGCCAGCAGCCCTGGGACTAGCGGTGGGGATGAGCAGTTCTTC.

The chain employs TRBV11-2 and TRBJ2-7, with 9 nucleotides matching TRBD2. The germline CDR1 and CDR2 sequences are SGHAT and FQNNGV. The V and J ends lost 1 base and 2 bases, in that order; junction bases with no gene match: 3. There are 15 residues in the CDR3. The CDR3 protein is CASSLGSGRTYEQYF. Written as DNA, the CDR3 is TGTGCCAGCAGCTTAGGTAGCGGGAGAACCTACGAGCAGTACTTC.